This TCR beta chain comes out of a study of pediatric ulcerative colitis. Generated by immunoSEQ multiplex PCR, the TCRdb table keeps only in-frame clones and is missing some. In the table there are about 17,000 clones, about two thirds of which are singletons. One to two pinch biopsies were taken from the rectum during colonoscopy. Material for sequencing was gut tissue. This receptor was taken from a girl between 10 and 17 years old with moderate ulcerative colitis.

The CDR3 DNA reads TGTGCCAGCAGCATATATGGGACAGGAGACTACGAGCAGTACTTC. Encoded protein: CASSIYGTGDYEQYF. The gene calls are TRBV7-6 and TRBJ2-7, with 8 bases fitting TRBD1. There are 15 residues in the CDR3. The junction had 9 bases not matched to a gene; V was cut back by 5 bases and J by 3 bases. Germline V gives CDR1 SGHVS, CDR2 FNYEAQ.